A selection of T cell receptor beta chains follows, all from one sample in a study of blood T cell repertoires in COVID-19. Assay used: immunoSEQ multiplex PCR; TCRdb lists only in-frame clones, some missing. The data contain roughly 430,000 clones, around 90% of them singletons. The sequenced sample was PBMCs or T cells enriched from blood (not recorded which). The receptor set was obtained from a woman aged 40-49 years with acute COVID-19. Both conserved end residues are part of each CDR3. Fields, in order: V gene, clone size, J gene, D gene, CDR3 DNA, CDR3 protein. A D gene is named only where the DNA matches it firmly. Not every row has a clone size; where given, it reads once, few, many or a size class.

TRBV5-4	once	TRBJ2-1	TRBD2	TGTGCCAGCAGCTTGGATCTAGCGGGGGGGTACAATGAGCAGTTCTTC	CASSLDLAGGYNEQFF
TRBV12-3/TRBV12-4	.	TRBJ2-5	.	TGTGCCATCGAATTCGGGGTTCGGGAGACCCAGTACTTC	CAIEFGVRETQYF
TRBV2	.	TRBJ1-5	.	TGTGCCAGCAGCGCCGGTAGCAATCAGCCCCAGCATTTT	CASSAGSNQPQHF
TRBV9	once	TRBJ2-3	.	TGTGCCAGCAGCGCCGGGGCGGGGCGTAGCACAGATACGCAGTATTTT	CASSAGAGRSTDTQYF
TRBV29-1	.	TRBJ2-5	TRBD1	TGCAGCGTTGAAACCTTCTTTCAGGGGGCGGAAGAGACCCAGTACTTC	CSVETFFQGAEETQYF
TRBV15	.	TRBJ1-2	.	TGTGCCACCAGCAGTCAGAACAGTTTTAACTATGGCTACACCTTC	CATSSQNSFNYGYTF
TRBV19	.	TRBJ2-7	TRBD2	TGTGCCAGTAGTACTAGCGGGGGGTTCTACGAGCAGTACTTC	CASSTSGGFYEQYF
TRBV11-2	.	TRBJ2-7	TRBD2	TGTGCCAGCAGCCCACCAGTAGCGGGGACCTACGAGCAGTACTTC	CASSPPVAGTYEQYF
TRBV30	.	TRBJ1-1	TRBD1	TGTGCCTGGAGTCAAAGCAGGGGGAGCACTGAAGCTTTCTTT	CAWSQSRGSTEAFF
TRBV9	.	TRBJ1-4	TRBD1	TGTGCCAGCAGCGGAAGGACAGGTCAGGAAAAACTGTTTTTT	CASSGRTGQEKLFF
TRBV2	.	TRBJ2-7	.	TGTGCCAGCACTCGGGGACCAGCGCTCGGGGGATACGAGCAGTACTTC	CASTRGPALGGYEQYF